A single sample is the source of the 26 T cell receptor beta chains below, sequenced in a study of T cell responses to AZD1222 COVID-19 vaccine. TCRdb's copy holds only in-frame clones and misses some; the assay was immunoSEQ multiplex PCR. The sample has around 65,000 clones; roughly four fifths are singletons. The material was peripheral blood, obtained 28 days after the second AZD1222 dose. The receptor set was obtained from an adult who received the AZD1222 COVID-19 vaccine.

This clone was found a few times. J is TRBJ1-4 and V is TRBV19; tentatively, D is TRBD1 (5 bases). Germline V CDR1 and CDR2: LNHDA, SQIVND (reference sequence). The CDR3 spans 11 residues. Trimming removed 7 bases from V and 8 bases from J, with 8 bases in between. CDR3 sequence: CASTDREKLFF. DNA for the CDR3: TGTGCCAGTACCGACAGAGAAAAACTGTTTTTT.

The gene calls are TRBV29-1 and TRBJ1-2; D gene unclear. This CDR3 region has 11 residues. V was cut by 7 bases and J by 4 bases, with 10 bases left in between. Germline lookup yields CDR1 SQVTM and CDR2 ANQGSEA. The CDR3 region is CSAQRLYGYTF. The CDR3 DNA is TGCAGCGCTCAAAGGCTCTATGGCTACACCTTC.

The rearrangement links TRBV28 to TRBJ2-3; D might be TRBD1 or TRBD2, each matching 6 bases. Germline assignment: CDR1 MDHEN and CDR2 SYDVKM. Between the trimmed V and J ends, which lost 6 bases and 3 bases, there was a span of 16 bases. The CDR3 consists of 15 residues. The DNA for the CDR3 is TGTGCCAGCAGCGAGATTAAGGGGGGTACAGATACGCAGTATTTT. Its translation is CASSEIKGGTDTQYF. Full variable domain (missing parts from reference TRBV28 and TRBJ2-3): DVKVTQSSRYLVKRTGEKVFLECVQDMDHENMFWYRQDPGLGLRLIYFSYDVKMKEKGDIPEGYSVSREKKERFSLILESASTNQTSMYLCASSEIKGGTDTQYFGPGTRLTVL.

The chain has TRBV19 and TRBJ2-3; D may be TRBD2 (6 bases). Deletions cut 6 bases from V and 4 bases from J, with 20 bases between. The germline CDR1 and CDR2 sequences are LNHDA and SQIVND (reference sequence). The CDR3 runs to 16 residues. Here the CDR3 reads CASSLSGPEGPDTQYF. The CDR3 DNA is TGTGCCAGTAGCCTGTCGGGGCCGGAGGGCCCAGATACGCAGTATTTT.

This chain connects TRBV30 to TRBJ2-7; maybe TRBD1 (5 bases). The ends were cut back, 0 bases at V and 3 bases at J, with 9 bases in the middle. The CDR3 totals 13 residues. Germline-derived CDR1 and CDR2 are GTSNPN and SVGIG (reference sequence). CDR3 in DNA: TGTGCCTGGAGTGTAGACAGACACTACGAGCAGTACTTC. As protein: CAWSVDRHYEQYF.

The rearrangement uses TRBV27 and TRBJ2-7; 16 bases align to TRBD2. Trimming took 6 bases from V and 2 from J; bases not matched to a gene: 4. From germline, CDR1 is MNHEY and CDR2 SMNVEV (reference sequence). There are 16 residues in the CDR3. The CDR3 nucleotides are TGTGCCAGCAGCGGGACTAGCGGGAGGGTACCCTACGAGCAGTACTTC. This sequence encodes CASSGTSGRVPYEQYF.

The V and J genes are TRBV28 and TRBJ2-7; TRBD1 might be the D (5 bases). Germline assignment: CDR1 MDHEN and CDR2 SYDVKM. The CDR3 has 14 amino acids. Trimming took off 6 bases at V and 6 bases at J, with 18 bases between the two ends. CDR3 bases: TGTGCCAGCAGACCTGGAACAGCTAGGGGCGAGCAGTACTTC. Amino acids: CASRPGTARGEQYF. The entire variable domain, with the rest obtained from reference TRBV28 and TRBJ2-7, is as follows: DVKVTQSSRYLVKRTGEKVFLECVQDMDHENMFWYRQDPGLGLRLIYFSYDVKMKEKGDIPEGYSVSREKKERFSLILESASTNQTSMYLCASRPGTARGEQYFGPGTRLTVT.

V and J are TRBV30 and TRBJ1-2; D gene uncertain. Trimming stripped 1 base from V and 4 bases from J, with 13 bases between. CDR1 is GTSNPN and CDR2 is SVGIG in the germline V gene (reference sequence). The CDR3 is made up of 14 amino acids. CDR3 sequence: CAWSGVERIYGYTF. Written as DNA, the CDR3 is TGTGCCTGGAGTGGTGTTGAGCGTATCTATGGCTACACCTTC.

The rearrangement joins TRBV7-6 to TRBJ1-3; D gene ambiguous. CDR3 size: 16 residues. The V end was cut by 4 bases, the J end by 0 bases, with 13 bases between. The V gene's germline CDR1 is SGHVS and CDR2 FNYEAQ. CDR3 DNA sequence: TGTGCCAGCAGCTCGAATCTTCCGAGCTCTGGAAACACCATATATTTT. Translating it yields CASSSNLPSSGNTIYF.

The chain combines TRBV9 with TRBJ2-2; TRBD2 aligns across 11 bases. The V gene's germline CDR1 is SGDLS and CDR2 YYNGEE. The V and J ends lost 3 bases and 8 bases, in that order; junction bases with no gene match: 9. The CDR3 runs to 16 residues. CDR3 nucleotides: TGTGCCAGCAGCGCCGCGACTAGCGGGACCCAGGGGGAGCTGTTTTTT. Residues: CASSAATSGTQGELFF.

V and J are TRBV27 and TRBJ1-6; D gene unclear. This CDR3 is built from 14 residues. V was trimmed by 2 bases and J by 5 bases, leaving 7 bases between them. Germline CDR1 reads MNHEY; CDR2 reads SMNVEV (reference sequence). CDR3 sequence: CASSLNLDNSPLHF. As DNA, the CDR3 is TGTGCCAGCAGTTTAAATTTAGATAATTCACCCCTCCACTTT.

This sequence joins TRBV7-8 and TRBJ2-2, with D unresolved. Between the trimmed V and J ends, which lost 5 bases and 7 bases, there was a span of 14 bases. Germline CDR1 SGHVS, CDR2 FQNEAQ. CDR3 length: 14 amino acids. CDR3 in amino acids: CASSMRQSDGELFF. CDR3 in DNA: TGTGCCAGCAGCATGCGACAAAGCGACGGGGAGCTGTTTTTT.

The chain recombines TRBV5-6 with TRBJ1-3; D may be TRBD1 (5 bases). The CDR3 has 18 amino acids. The V and J ends lost 4 bases and 0 bases respectively, with 20 bases between them. Per germline, CDR1 SGHDT and CDR2 YYEEEE. The CDR3 reads CASSQEILTTDSGNTIYF. The CDR3, as DNA: TGTGCCAGCAGCCAAGAGATACTGACGACAGACTCTGGAAACACCATATATTTT.

This chain uses TRBV2 with TRBJ1-2; 10 positions match TRBD1. Trimming at V came to 5 bases and at J to 8 bases, leaving 11 bases not matched to a gene. The CDR3 consists of 15 residues. The germline gives CDR1 SNHLY, CDR2 FYNNEI. The CDR3 DNA sequence: TGTGCCAGCAGTCTCCGGGACAGGGGCCGAGACGGCTACACCTTC. Its translation: CASSLRDRGRDGYTF.

The chain combines TRBV5-1 with TRBJ2-3, with a possible D match to TRBD1 (5 bases). Deletions cut 5 bases from V and 2 bases from J, with 9 bases between. CDR1 SGHRS and CDR2 YFSETQ come from the germline V gene. The CDR3 has 13 amino acids. DNA for the CDR3: TGCGCCAGCAGAAGACAGACCACAGATACGCAGTATTTT. Its translation: CASRRQTTDTQYF.

The V and J genes are TRBV7-8 and TRBJ1-6; D not certain. Germline-derived CDR1 and CDR2 are SGHVS and FQNEAQ. V lost 3 bases, J lost 10 bases, and 16 bases lay in between. The CDR3 spans 15 residues. The CDR3 sequence is CASSFGESPNSPLHF. In DNA, the CDR3 is TGTGCCAGCAGCTTCGGGGAATCCCCCAACTCACCCCTCCACTTT.

This clone has only one observation. The rearrangement joins TRBV7-9 to TRBJ2-6, with D perhaps TRBD1 (5 bases). From germline, CDR1 is SEHNR and CDR2 FQNEAQ (reference sequence). The CDR3 is 15 amino acids. V shed 6 bases and J shed 3 bases, with 12 bases lying between them. CDR3 region: CASRESGHGANVLTF. The CDR3 DNA is TGTGCCAGCAGAGAGTCAGGGCATGGGGCCAACGTCCTGACTTTC.

A word on this clone: An end of the junction differs from the germline gene, which may be a read error. The chain employs TRBV18 and TRBJ1-1; D gene unclear. This CDR3 has 13 residues. Germline V CDR1 and CDR2: KGHSH, LQKENI. The CDR3 DNA is TGTGCCAGCTCACCAGGGCTAGACGCTGAGGCTTTCTTT. Its translation: CASSPGLDAEAFF.

The chain combines TRBV19 with TRBJ2-2; D remains ambiguous. Germline V gene lookup returns CDR1 LNHDA and CDR2 SQIVND (reference sequence). This CDR3 region has 13 residues. Trimming removed 3 bases at V and 4 bases at J, with 6 bases between. CDR3 amino acids: CASSMFSTGELFF. As DNA, the CDR3 is TGTGCCAGTAGTATGTTTTCCACCGGGGAGCTGTTTTTT.

The V gene is TRBV3-1 (or the pseudogene TRBV3-2), the J gene TRBJ2-1; D uncertain. Trimming removed 2 bases from V and 8 bases from J, with 16 bases in between. The CDR3 is 15 residues long. Germline assignment: CDR1 LGHDT and CDR2 YNNKEL (reference sequence). The CDR3 nucleotides are TGTGCCAGCAGCCAACAGCTACCGCCAGGCGATGAGCAGTTCTTC. Translation: CASSQQLPPGDEQFF.

V gene TRBV4-3 combines with J gene TRBJ1-4; TRBD1 aligns across 8 bases. This CDR3 is built from 17 residues. Germline values: CDR1 LGHNA, CDR2 YSLEER. With 4 bases clipped from V and 5 bases from J, the junction kept 12 bases outside the gene matches. CDR3 amino acids: CASSPIQGVRGNEKLFF. The CDR3 DNA reads as TGCGCCAGCAGCCCTATACAGGGGGTCCGGGGGAATGAAAAACTGTTTTTT.

The chain employs TRBV19 and TRBJ1-2, with D hard to call. With 3 bases removed from V and 8 bases from J, the gap between germline ends came to 7 bases. In germline, CDR1 is LNHDA, CDR2 SQIVND (reference sequence). This CDR3 spans 11 amino acids. In nucleotides, the CDR3 is TGTGCCAGTAGTATTAACGGGGGCTACACCTTC. Amino acids: CASSINGGYTF.

The J gene is TRBJ2-7, the V gene TRBV3-1 (or the pseudogene TRBV3-2); D is possibly TRBD2 (5 bases). Germline V gene lookup returns CDR1 LGHDT and CDR2 YNNKEL (reference sequence). This CDR3 is built from 16 residues. The germline V and J ends were trimmed by 3 bases and 0 bases, with 15 bases remaining between them. The CDR3 here is CASSQEGLLPSYEQYF. The DNA of the CDR3 is TGTGCCAGCAGCCAGGAAGGACTGCTACCCTCCTACGAGCAGTACTTC.

This clone was observed a single time. The chain uses TRBV28 and TRBJ2-3; possible D gene TRBD2, 6 bases. Between the trimmed V and J ends, which lost 10 bases and 6 bases, there was a span of 23 bases. In germline, CDR1 is MDHEN, CDR2 SYDVKM. The CDR3 consists of 15 residues. CDR3 amino acids: CATQEKGLLVDTQYF. CDR3 coding DNA: TGTGCCACCCAAGAAAAGGGACTTTTAGTGGATACGCAGTATTTT.

The chain joins TRBV6-2 or TRBV6-3 to TRBJ2-1; D is unclear. Germline values: CDR1 MNHEY, CDR2 SVGEGT. The ends were cut back, 5 bases at V and 2 bases at J, with 13 bases in the middle. The CDR3 totals 15 residues. The CDR3 loop is CASSTDGQAYNEQFF. The CDR3 nucleotides read TGTGCCAGCAGTACGGACGGCCAAGCCTACAATGAGCAGTTCTTC.

This clone is a singleton in its sample. The chain joins TRBV19 to TRBJ2-1; TRBD1 agrees at 8 bases. V lost 4 bases, J lost 4 bases, and 3 bases stayed unmatched. Germline CDR1 LNHDA, CDR2 SQIVND (reference sequence). The CDR3 runs to 14 residues. The CDR3 spells CASSTQGAYNEQFF. CDR3 DNA sequence: TGTGCCAGTAGTACCCAGGGGGCTTACAATGAGCAGTTCTTC.